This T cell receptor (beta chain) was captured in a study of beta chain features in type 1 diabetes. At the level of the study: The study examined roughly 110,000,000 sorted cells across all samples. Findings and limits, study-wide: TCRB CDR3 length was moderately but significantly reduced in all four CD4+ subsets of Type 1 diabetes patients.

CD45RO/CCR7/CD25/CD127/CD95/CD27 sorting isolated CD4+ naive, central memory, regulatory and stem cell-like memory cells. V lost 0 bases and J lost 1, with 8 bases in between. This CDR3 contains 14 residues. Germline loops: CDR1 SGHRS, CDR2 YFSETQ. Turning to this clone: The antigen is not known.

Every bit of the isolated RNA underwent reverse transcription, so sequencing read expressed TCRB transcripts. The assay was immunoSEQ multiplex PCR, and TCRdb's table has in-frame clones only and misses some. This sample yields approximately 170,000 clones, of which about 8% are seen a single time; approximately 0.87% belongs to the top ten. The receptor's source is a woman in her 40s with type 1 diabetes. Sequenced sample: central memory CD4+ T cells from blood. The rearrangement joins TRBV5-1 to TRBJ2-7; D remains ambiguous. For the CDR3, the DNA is TGCGCCAGCAGCTTGGGACACTCGTCCTACGAGCAGTACTTC. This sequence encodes CASSLGHSSYEQYF.